The 23 T cell receptor beta chains in this list originate from one sample, sequenced in a study of T cell repertoires in cytomegalovirus infection. Their recognized antigens are unknown. One entry per CDR3 protein, called by TCRdb with MiXCR from the reads. The sample consists of approximately 89,000 distinct CDR3 sequences, roughly 25% of them appearing once. This specimen consisted of CD8+ T cells from cultured PBMCs, obtained from culture after CMV antigen stimulation. The receptors derive from a human donor in good health (CMV status not recorded). Some clones in this sample may be carry-over from other donors' samples.

By proportion, this clonotype is medium-sized. CDR3 sequence (DNA): TGTGCCAGCAGCTACCGATTGTTAGAGGGAGACACTGAAGCTTTCTTT. Translating gives CASSYRLLEGDTEAFF. The genes are TRBV7-9 and TRBJ1-1; D remains ambiguous. The length of the CDR3 is 16 residues. With 4 bases removed from V and 3 bases from J, the gap between germline ends came to 18 bases. Per the germline V gene, CDR1 is SEHNR and CDR2 is FQNEAQ (reference sequence).

This clonotype has only a few counts. This chain uses TRBV6-6 with TRBJ2-3; either TRBD1 or TRBD2 may fit D (6 bases each). The CDR3 totals 14 residues. Trimming removed 4 bases at V and 3 bases at J, with 11 bases between. In germline, CDR1 is MNHNY, CDR2 SVGAGI (reference sequence). CDR3 in amino acids: CASSSGEATDTQYF. The CDR3 nucleotides are TGTGCCAGCAGTTCAGGGGAGGCGACAGATACGCAGTATTTT.

This chain links TRBV9 with TRBJ2-3; a weak D match, TRBD2 (7 bases). The V end was cut by 6 bases, the J end by 2 bases, with 22 bases between. The germline V gene has CDR1 SGDLS and CDR2 YYNGEE. CDR3 length: 17 residues. The CDR3 nucleotides read TGTGCCAGCACCAAATCTGGGGGCGGGGGCTTCACAGATACGCAGTATTTT. This encodes CASTKSGGGGFTDTQYF.

Concerning this clonotype itself: One base away lies a much larger clone, so this may be a sequencing read error. V usage is TRBV12-3 or TRBV12-4 and J usage is TRBJ2-4; D is uncertain. The V gene lost 5 bases and the J gene lost 3 bases, with 14 bases spanning the gap. This CDR3 contains 15 residues. The CDR3 region has the DNA TGTGCCAGCAGTGTCCTACCCCTCGGCAAAAACATTCAGTACTTC. It yields the protein CASSVLPLGKNIQYF.

A remark on this clonotype: It may be a read error: a sequence one base away is much more abundant. The J gene is TRBJ2-1, the V gene TRBV6-2 or TRBV6-3, with D possibly being TRBD1 (7 bases). Trimming cost V 7 bases and J 2 bases, with 24 bases left between them. This CDR3 spans 18 amino acids. Germline V lookup: CDR1 MNHEY, CDR2 SVGEGT. CDR3 sequence: CASTPFEGRGVTYNEQFF. In DNA, the CDR3 is TGTGCCAGCACGCCCTTCGAAGGCAGGGGGGTCACCTACAATGAGCAGTTCTTC.

This clonotype was detected ten times or more. V gene TRBV7-9 combines with J gene TRBJ2-2; TRBD1 matches at 8 bases. The CDR3 length is 15 residues. With 5 bases clipped from V and 1 base from J, the junction kept 3 bases outside the gene matches. Germline V CDR1 and CDR2: SEHNR, FQNEAQ (reference sequence). Written as DNA, the CDR3 is TGTGCCAGCAGCCGGACAGGGATGAACACCGGGGAGCTGTTTTTT. Encoded protein: CASSRTGMNTGELFF.

This clonotype was observed many times. The genes are TRBV28 and TRBJ1-2; the D gene is possibly TRBD1 (6 bases). V lost 4 bases and J 8 bases, leaving 17 bases between the germline ends. The CDR3 runs to 14 residues. In germline, CDR1 is MDHEN, CDR2 SYDVKM. The CDR3 is CASSSPSGARGYTF. The DNA for the CDR3 is TGTGCCAGCAGTTCTCCCTCAGGGGCGAGGGGCTACACCTTC.

This clonotype was recorded at least ten times. This CDR3 is CASSSVAGGTDTQYF. CDR3 nucleotide sequence: TGTGCCAGCAGCTCAGTAGCGGGGGGGACAGATACGCAGTATTTT. V usage is TRBV7-3 and J usage is TRBJ2-3; 11 bases align to TRBD2. Germline loops: CDR1 SGHTA, CDR2 FQGTGA. This CDR3 region has 15 residues. The V gene end was trimmed by 4 bases and the J gene end by 3 bases; junction bases not matched to a gene: 3.

About this clonotype: A clone one base away is much larger, so this may be a read error. V usage is TRBV7-2 and J usage is TRBJ1-1; the D is unclear. Germline V gene lookup returns CDR1 SGHTA and CDR2 FQGNSA. The CDR3 extends over 13 amino acids. The CDR3 spells CASGGRLKEEAYF. In DNA form, the CDR3 reads TGTGCCAGCGGCGGGCGGTTGAAGGAGGAAGCTTACTTT.

This rearrangement joins TRBV6-2 or TRBV6-3 to TRBJ2-2; no clear D. The V gene's germline CDR1 is MNHEY and CDR2 SVGEGT. The CDR3 length is 13 residues. V lost 7 bases, J lost 2 bases, and 8 bases lay in between. The CDR3 sequence: CASTRLNTGELFF. CDR3 sequence (DNA): TGTGCCAGCACCAGATTAAACACCGGGGAGCTGTTTTTT.

Details on this clonotype: This may arise from a read error, as a much more abundant clone is one base away. The rearrangement uses TRBV12-3 or TRBV12-4 and TRBJ1-2, with D tentatively TRBD1 (5 bases). The CDR3 totals 14 residues. Trimming left V 5 bases short and J 4 bases short, with 14 bases between. The CDR3 spells CASSPVGGGYGYTF. The DNA for the CDR3 is TGTGCCAGCAGTCCCGTGGGGGGGGGCTATGGCTACACCTTC.

This chain connects TRBV7-9 to TRBJ2-5; the D gene is possibly TRBD1 (6 bases). Germline V gives CDR1 SEHNR, CDR2 FQNEAQ (reference sequence). The germline V and J ends were trimmed by 6 bases and 0 bases, with 26 bases remaining between them. The CDR3 length is 19 residues. The CDR3 coding sequence is TGTGCCAGCAGTTATCCCCATTCGGCAGACAGGATGTACCAAGAGACCCAGTACTTC. Translating it yields CASSYPHSADRMYQETQYF.

V gene TRBV12-3 or TRBV12-4 combines with J gene TRBJ2-1; 7 bases agree with TRBD1. The junction had 9 bases not matched to a gene; V was cut back by 4 bases and J by 6 bases. This CDR3 is 15 amino acids long. The CDR3, as DNA: TGTGCCAGCAGTTGGCGACAGGGATACGCCAATGAGCAGTTCTTC. This sequence encodes CASSWRQGYANEQFF.

This clonotype has more than one count but fewer than ten. The chain carries TRBV25-1 and TRBJ1-4; TRBD1 agrees at 11 bases. There are 16 residues in the CDR3. Germline V gene sequence: CDR1 MGHDK, CDR2 SYGVNS. The V gene end was trimmed by 4 bases and the J gene end by 11 bases; junction bases not matched to a gene: 12. For the CDR3, the DNA is TGTGCCAGCAGTGCATGGACAGGGGGCCCCTTGGAGAAACTGTTTTTT. Translated, it gives CASSAWTGGPLEKLFF.

The chain carries TRBV24-1 and TRBJ2-1, with D perhaps assigned TRBD1 or TRBD2 (6 bases each). The germline V and J ends were trimmed by 4 bases and 4 bases, with 13 bases remaining between them. CDR1 and CDR2 (germline): KGHDR, SFDVKD. CDR3 length: 15 residues. The CDR3 is CATSEGGGSYNEQFF. In DNA, the CDR3 is TGTGCCACCAGTGAAGGAGGGGGTTCTTACAATGAGCAGTTCTTC.

This clonotype was detected a few times. The chain links TRBV11-1 to TRBJ2-7; D is perhaps TRBD2 (5 bases). Germline V gives CDR1 SGHAT, CDR2 FQDESV (reference sequence). V lost 1 base and J 3 bases, leaving 10 bases between the germline ends. This CDR3 is built from 14 residues. The CDR3 protein is CASSLERGSYEQYF. CDR3 DNA sequence: TGTGCCAGCAGCTTAGAACGGGGTAGCTACGAGCAGTACTTC. The full variable domain, with the rest looked up from reference TRBV11-1 and TRBJ2-7, is EAEVAQSPRYKITEKSQAVAFWCDPISGHATLYWYRQILGQGPELLVQFQDESVVDDSQLPKDRFSAERLKGVDSTLKIQPAELGDSAMYLCASSLERGSYEQYFGPGTRLTVT.

With regard to this clonotype: Being one base from a much bigger clone, this may be a read error. The genes are TRBV7-6 and TRBJ2-5; D remains unclear. Germline CDR1 and CDR2: SGHVS and FNYEAQ. The V end lost 2 bases, the J end lost 5 bases, and 18 bases lay between the germline ends. This CDR3 region has 16 residues. CDR3 loop: CASSLLYPGLWETQYF. The CDR3 DNA reads TGTGCCAGCAGCTTACTCTATCCGGGCTTGTGGGAGACCCAGTACTTC.

This clonotype showed up just a few times. The chain links TRBV9 to TRBJ2-2; no definite D call. The germline CDR1 and CDR2 sequences are SGDLS and YYNGEE. V lost 5 bases and J 1 base, leaving 6 bases between the germline ends. This CDR3 contains 13 residues. CDR3: CASSPGNTGELFF. DNA of the CDR3: TGTGCCAGCAGTCCTGGGAACACCGGGGAGCTGTTTTTT.

This clonotype was seen repeatedly, ten times or more. The CDR3 region is CASSPGLAGNEQFF. In nucleotides, the CDR3 is TGCGCCAGCAGTCCGGGACTAGCGGGGAATGAGCAGTTCTTC. V is TRBV10-2 and J is TRBJ2-1; the match to TRBD2 covers 13 bases. The germline CDR1 and CDR2 sequences are WSHSY and SAAADI. The V segment lost 5 bases and the J segment 7 bases; nucleotides outside the gene matches: 2. The CDR3 is 14 residues long.

There are many counts of this clonotype. This chain joins TRBV7-8 and TRBJ2-3; 9 bases fit TRBD2. The CDR3 loop spans 16 amino acids. CDR1 and CDR2 (germline): SGHVS, FQNEAQ. Trimming removed 2 bases from V and 3 bases from J; junction bases left unmatched: 6. Here the CDR3 DNA reads TGTGCCAGCAGCTTAAGGAGCAGCGGGGGGACAGATACGCAGTATTTT. Translation: CASSLRSSGGTDTQYF. Together with reference TRBV7-8 and TRBJ2-3, the CDR3 gives the full variable domain: GAGVSQSPRYKVAKRGQDVALRCDPISGHVSLFWYQQALGQGPEFLTYFQNEAQLDKSGLPSDRFFAERPEGSVSTLKIQRTQQEDSAVYLCASSLRSSGGTDTQYFGPGTRLTVL.

V gene TRBV14 combines with J gene TRBJ2-7; 7 bases match TRBD1. With 0 bases clipped from V and 1 base from J, the junction kept 3 bases outside the gene matches. The CDR3 consists of 15 residues. CDR1 is SGHDN, CDR2 FVKESK, per germline. The CDR3 DNA follows: TGTGCCAGCAGCCAAGAACAGGGGTCATCCTACGAGCAGTACTTC. Translating it yields CASSQEQGSSYEQYF. The variable domain in full, completed from reference TRBV14 and TRBJ2-7, reads EAGVTQFPSHSVIEKGQTVTLRCDPISGHDNLYWYRRVMGKEIKFLLHFVKESKQDESGMPNNRFLAERTGGTYSTLKVQPAELEDSGVYFCASSQEQGSSYEQYFGPGTRLTVT.

V is TRBV12-3 or TRBV12-4 and J is TRBJ1-5; D gene uncertain. This CDR3 contains 12 residues. V dropped 6 bases and J dropped 5 bases, with 8 bases sitting between them. The CDR3 bases are TGTGCCAGCAGGTATGGGGATCAGCCCCAGCATTTT. This codes for CASRYGDQPQHF.

This clonotype was recorded at least ten times. The chain recombines TRBV12-3 or TRBV12-4 with TRBJ1-1; the match to TRBD1 covers 7 bases. The junction had 2 bases not matched to a gene; V was cut back by 4 bases and J by 0 bases. There are 14 residues in the CDR3. Here the CDR3 DNA reads TGTGCCAGCAGTTCTGGGACAGTGAACACTGAAGCTTTCTTT. It is translated as CASSSGTVNTEAFF.